The next 5 T cell receptor beta chains were all read from a single sample in a study of cytomegalovirus exposure and HLA in healthy donors. The PCR used 60 Vbeta and 13 Jbeta primers. Repertoires were generated with immunoSEQ multiplex PCR, while TCRdb's copy carries only in-frame clones and drops some. The sample includes 180,000 or so clones, roughly 85% of them seen just once. The specimen sequenced was PBMCs. These receptor sequences come from a man between 18 and 35 years old in good health and CMV-seropositive.

The rearrangement uses TRBV4-1 and TRBJ2-5, with a weak D call TRBD1 (6 bases). Trimming took 0 bases from V and 1 from J, leaving 9 bases between them. The CDR3 length is 15 residues. Germline V CDR1 and CDR2: MGHRA, YSYEKL. The CDR3 here is CASSQDDRFQETQYF. The CDR3 nucleotides are TGCGCCAGCAGCCAAGATGACAGGTTCCAAGAGACCCAGTACTTC.

The chain recombines TRBV4-3 with TRBJ2-7; D is unresolved. The CDR3 loop spans 14 amino acids. The V gene lost 0 bases and the J gene lost 0 bases, with 6 bases spanning the gap. Per the germline V gene, CDR1 is LGHNA and CDR2 is YSLEER. This chain's CDR3 is CASSQDLYSYEQYF. CDR3 sequence (DNA): TGCGCCAGCAGCCAAGACCTTTACTCCTACGAGCAGTACTTC.

The chain joins TRBV5-1 to TRBJ1-4; D is perhaps TRBD1 (6 bases). Trimming took off 4 bases at V and 0 bases at J, with 13 bases between the two ends. This CDR3 comprises 16 residues. Germline loops: CDR1 SGHRS, CDR2 YFSETQ. CDR3 DNA: TGCGCCAGCAGCATGGACAGTAACCCAACTAATGAAAAACTGTTTTTT. Protein sequence: CASSMDSNPTNEKLFF.

About this clone itself: Other DNA sequences of this sample code for an identical CDR3. J is TRBJ1-2 and V is TRBV5-1, with a tentative D call TRBD1 (6 bases). CDR3 size: 13 residues. Per the germline V gene, CDR1 is SGHRS and CDR2 is YFSETQ. The germline V and J ends were trimmed by 3 bases and 2 bases, with 8 bases remaining between them. The CDR3 reads CASSSGQNYGYTF. The CDR3 DNA reads TGCGCCAGCAGCTCTGGACAGAACTATGGCTACACCTTC.

V usage is TRBV2 and J usage is TRBJ1-1; D ambiguous. From germline, CDR1 is SNHLY and CDR2 FYNNEI. The V and J ends lost 5 bases and 3 bases respectively, with 4 bases between them. The CDR3 extends over 11 amino acids. In DNA form, the CDR3 reads TGTGCCAGCAGTCTGTACACTGAAGCTTTCTTT. This encodes CASSLYTEAFF.